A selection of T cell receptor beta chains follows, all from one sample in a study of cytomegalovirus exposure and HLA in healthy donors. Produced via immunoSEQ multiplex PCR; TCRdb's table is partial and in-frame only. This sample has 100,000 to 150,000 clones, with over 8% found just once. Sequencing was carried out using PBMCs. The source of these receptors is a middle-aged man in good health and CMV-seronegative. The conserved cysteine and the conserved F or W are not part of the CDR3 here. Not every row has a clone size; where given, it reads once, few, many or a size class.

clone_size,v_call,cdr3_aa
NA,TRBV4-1,ASSQDGTDRETQY
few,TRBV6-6,ASLQGLASIGGELF
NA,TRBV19,ASSSGATEAF
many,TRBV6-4,ASSERGGTDTQY
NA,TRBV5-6,ASSSGQGFNQPQH
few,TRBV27,ASSLRGTNYEQY
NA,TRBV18,ASSPGQGANEKLF
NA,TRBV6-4,ASSPPGEKLF
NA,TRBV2,ASGTGYTGELF
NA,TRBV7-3,ASSPGGGSSPLH
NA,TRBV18,ASSPVGSGGARLEKLF
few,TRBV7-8,ASSLDGYSNQPQH
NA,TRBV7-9,ASSPMDSRRHEQY
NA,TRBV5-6,ASSLEQAVGAF
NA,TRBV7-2,ASSPQDTQY
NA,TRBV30,AWGTGPEQY
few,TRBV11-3,ASSFGTRDNEQF
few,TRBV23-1,ASSQSQGPAGNTEAF
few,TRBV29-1,SVDYRTNYGYT
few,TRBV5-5,ASSLGLAGYNEQF
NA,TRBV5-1,ASSLAGNGYT
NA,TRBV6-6,ASSPSDRNTEAF
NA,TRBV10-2,ASSRGGGGETQY
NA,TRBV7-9,ASSLSEDTEAF
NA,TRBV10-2,ASSSHYEQY
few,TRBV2,ASTRTSGGPLDLY
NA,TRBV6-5,ASSSSRGNSPLH
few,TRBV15,ATALTGQPQH
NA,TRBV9,ASSDQGAGGNTIY
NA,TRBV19,ASGLAGEVQETQY
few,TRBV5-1,ASSPDGGLPNTGELF
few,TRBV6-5,ASSQQGWADTQY
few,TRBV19,ASSIEEGGIKHQPQH
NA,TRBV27,ASSRPGQDREQY
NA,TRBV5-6,ASSGLTGGFEAF
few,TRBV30,AWRRQGASGELF
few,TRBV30,AWSLGVAETQY
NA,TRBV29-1,SVTDRGGQPQH
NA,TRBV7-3,ASTLRGNSYEQY
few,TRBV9,ASSAQLLRSPLH
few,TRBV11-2,ASSLDRGAGTEAF
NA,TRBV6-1,ASTRRADLGYT
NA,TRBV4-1,ASSQDGGGSNQPQH